The rows below give T cell receptor beta chains drawn from one sample of a study of blood T cell repertoires in COVID-19. Here immunoSEQ multiplex PCR was the method, and the copy in TCRdb shows in-frame clones only, minus some. The sample includes hundreds of thousands of clones, 87% of them seen just once. Sample: peripheral blood. The origin of the receptors is a man aged 55 to 70 who had recovered from COVID-19. Both conserved end residues are part of each CDR3. A D gene is named only where the DNA matches it firmly. The size of a clone is reported for some rows only, either as once, few or many, or as a class for expanded clones.

TRBJ1-6 | TRBV29-1 | - | TRBD1 | CSAQGADSPLHF | TGCAGCGCACAGGGGGCGGATTCACCCCTCCACTTT
TRBJ2-5 | TRBV2 | - | TRBD2 | CASSGSAGEGETQYF | TGTGCCAGCAGTGGGTCAGCGGGAGAAGGCGAGACCCAGTACTTC
TRBJ2-5 | TRBV6-1 | - | TRBD2 | CASTLGGAFQETQYF | TGTGCCAGCACTCTCGGGGGGGCATTCCAAGAGACCCAGTACTTC
TRBJ1-1 | TRBV28 | - | TRBD1 | CASSADRGQTEAFF | TGTGCCAGCAGTGCAGACAGGGGGCAAACTGAAGCTTTCTTT
TRBJ2-3 | TRBV6-6 | - | TRBD2 | CASSYIAGVDTQYF | TGTGCCAGCAGTTACATAGCGGGAGTAGATACGCAGTATTTT
TRBJ2-1 | TRBV5-6 | few | - | CASSPRALSDEQFF | TGTGCCAGCAGCCCCCGGGCTCTTAGCGATGAGCAGTTCTTC
TRBJ2-5 | TRBV2 | many | - | CASSVESRGASGGETQYF | TGTGCCAGCAGTGTAGAGTCCCGGGGGGCCTCGGGAGGAGAGACCCAGTACTTC
TRBJ2-1 | TRBV27 | - | TRBD2 | CASSLGGSVGNEQFF | TGTGCCAGCAGTTTGGGCGGGAGCGTAGGCAATGAGCAGTTCTTC
TRBJ2-7 | TRBV11-2 | - | TRBD1 | CASSEKGTGPYEQYF | TGTGCCAGCAGCGAGAAGGGGACAGGGCCCTACGAGCAGTACTTC
TRBJ2-1 | TRBV24-1 | - | - | CATSDPGQNEQFF | TGTGCCACCAGTGACCCCGGACAGAATGAGCAGTTCTTC
TRBJ2-3 | TRBV7-6 | - | - | CASEATDTQYF | TGTGCCAGTGAGGCCACAGATACGCAGTATTTT
TRBJ1-1 | TRBV19 | - | TRBD1 | CASSRTGSANTEAFF | TGTGCCAGTAGTAGGACAGGGAGCGCGAACACTGAAGCTTTCTTT
TRBJ1-2 | TRBV5-4 | - | - | CASTSLPSRAIANYGYTF | TGTGCCAGCACCTCACTTCCTTCCAGGGCGATAGCTAACTATGGCTACACCTTC
TRBJ2-7 | TRBV6-5 | many | TRBD1 | CASSSLTGVKEQYF | TGTGCCAGCAGTTCCCTGACAGGGGTTAAAGAGCAGTACTTC
TRBJ2-7 | TRBV5-1 | - | TRBD2 | CASSLGTSGESSYEQYF | TGCGCCAGCAGCCTTGGAACTAGCGGGGAGAGCTCCTACGAGCAGTACTTC
TRBJ1-4 | TRBV21-1 | - | - | CASRGGPKGSTNEKLFF | TGTGCCAGCAGGGGTGGGCCAAAGGGGTCAACTAATGAAAAACTGTTTTTT
TRBJ1-2 | TRBV30 | once | - | CAWRSGVGYGYTF | TGTGCCTGGAGGTCAGGGGTAGGCTATGGCTACACCTTC
TRBJ2-7 | TRBV27 | - | - | CASSLKGGQLYEQYF | TGTGCCAGCAGTTTAAAAGGAGGGCAGCTCTACGAGCAGTACTTC
TRBJ1-1 | TRBV5-1 | once | - | CASSLLMLTRDTEAFF | TGCGCCAGCAGCTTGCTTATGCTCACCCGGGACACTGAAGCTTTCTTT
TRBJ2-3 | TRBV29-1 | - | - | CSVDSGSTDTQYF | TGCAGCGTTGATTCGGGTAGCACAGATACGCAGTATTTT
TRBJ1-1 | TRBV5-1 | few | TRBD1 | CASSLGWGRGLDTEAFF | TGCGCCAGCAGCTTGGGTTGGGGCAGGGGGCTTGACACTGAAGCTTTCTTT
TRBJ1-6 | TRBV15 | - | - | CATSRDVSGSSPLHF | TGTGCCACCAGCAGAGATGTCAGTGGGAGTTCACCCCTCCACTTT
TRBJ2-2 | TRBV24-1 | few | TRBD2 | CATSANLVGTSGGPGTGELFF | TGTGCCACCAGTGCCAACCTCGTGGGGACTAGCGGGGGGCCGGGAACCGGGGAGCTGTTTTTT
TRBJ2-5 | TRBV5-1 | - | TRBD2 | CASSSSGNQETQYF | TGCGCCAGCAGCTCTAGCGGGAACCAAGAGACCCAGTACTTC
TRBJ2-3 | TRBV4-1 | many | - | CASSQFWGGLNTDTQYF | TGCGCCAGCAGCCAGTTTTGGGGGGGGCTTAACACAGATACGCAGTATTTT
TRBJ1-5 | TRBV18 | - | TRBD1 | CASSPGQGHQPQHF | TGTGCCAGCTCACCTGGACAGGGCCATCAGCCCCAGCATTTT
TRBJ1-1 | TRBV2 | few | - | CASSEARRAFF | TGTGCCAGCAGTGAAGCGCGGCGCGCTTTCTTT
TRBJ2-1 | TRBV25-1 | once | TRBD1 | CASSSGRGPFRLNEQFF | TGTGCCAGCAGTAGCGGCAGGGGGCCGTTTCGCCTCAATGAGCAGTTCTTC
TRBJ1-3 | TRBV3-1/TRBV3-2 | - | TRBD1 | CASSQEGQGLPSGNTIYF | TGTGCCAGCAGCCAAGAGGGACAGGGGCTACCCTCTGGAAACACCATATATTTT
TRBJ2-7 | TRBV19 | - | - | CASSSQIHYEQYF | TGTGCCAGTAGTTCCCAAATTCACTACGAGCAGTACTTC
TRBJ2-7 | TRBV25-1 | - | TRBD2 | CASSAPGKAGYEQYF | TGTGCCAGCAGTGCCCCCGGGAAAGCGGGATACGAGCAGTACTTC
TRBJ2-1 | TRBV24-1 | - | - | CAPCSDEQFF | TGTGCTCCCTGCTCGGATGAGCAGTTCTTC
TRBJ1-2 | TRBV4-3 | - | - | CASSPGDGDNYGYTF | TGCGCCAGCAGCCCTGGAGACGGAGATAACTATGGCTACACCTTC
TRBJ1-3 | TRBV12-3/TRBV12-4 | - | - | CASSHNSGNTIYF | TGTGCCAGCAGCCACAACTCTGGAAACACCATATATTTT
TRBJ1-2 | TRBV6-5 | - | - | CASSLRVELYGYTF | TGTGCCAGCAGCCTCCGGGTTGAGCTCTATGGCTACACCTTC
TRBJ1-5 | TRBV19 | - | - | CASSREGLASQPQHF | TGTGCCAGTTCCAGGGAGGGGTTGGCAAGTCAGCCCCAGCATTTT
TRBJ2-7 | TRBV5-1 | once | TRBD2 | CASRDTSAEQYF | TGCGCCAGCAGGGACACTAGCGCCGAGCAGTACTTC
TRBJ1-1 | TRBV9 | once | - | CASSVVGAAEAFF | TGTGCCAGCAGCGTAGTAGGGGCGGCTGAAGCTTTCTTT
TRBJ1-1 | TRBV6-5 | - | - | CASRKGQHRGEAFF | TGTGCCAGCAGAAAAGGACAGCACCGGGGTGAAGCTTTCTTT
TRBJ2-1 | TRBV7-2 | - | - | CASSPPAASIQFF | TGTGCCAGCAGCCCACCTGCCGCCTCTATTCAGTTCTTC
TRBJ1-5 | TRBV19 | - | - | CASSSVGHIQPQHF | TGTGCCAGTAGCTCAGTGGGACACATTCAGCCCCAGCATTTT
TRBJ1-1 | TRBV19 | - | TRBD1 | CASSKGTGVSFGTEAFF | TGTGCCAGTAGTAAGGGGACAGGGGTCTCGTTTGGCACTGAAGCTTTCTTT
TRBJ1-1 | TRBV6-2/TRBV6-3 | - | - | CASSPNSRGEAFF | TGTGCCAGCAGTCCAAACAGCCGGGGGGAAGCTTTCTTT
TRBJ2-2 | TRBV27 | - | TRBD1 | CASSLRDRVTGELFF | TGTGCCAGCAGTTTGCGAGACAGGGTCACCGGGGAGCTGTTTTTT
TRBJ1-5 | TRBV6-5 | - | - | CASSPWTGNQPQHF | TGTGCCAGCAGTCCCTGGACTGGGAATCAGCCCCAGCATTTT
TRBJ1-6 | TRBV24-1 | - | TRBD1 | CATSRGTGNSPLHF | TGTGCCACCAGTCGTGGGACAGGAAATTCACCCCTCCACTTT